Listed below are T cell receptor beta chains from one sample, sequenced in a study of radiation and T cells in renal cell carcinoma. TCRdb's table, derived via immunoSEQ multiplex PCR, lists solely in-frame clones and lacks some. The table shows just over 150,000 clones, with about 91% occurring only once. The sample in question was blood, obtained from a patient whose treatment included radiotherapy and nephrectomy. These TCRs come from a woman aged 45-65 years with renal cell carcinoma. Each CDR3 is given with its conserved first and last residue. Fields, in order: V gene, clone size, D gene, CDR3 length, J gene, CDR3 protein, CDR3 DNA. D genes are given only for firm matches. Clone size is given for some rows only: seen once, a few or many times, or a class if the clone is expanded.

TRBV5-1	NA	TRBD2	16	TRBJ2-3	CASSLVTGGSTDTQYF	TGCGCCAGCAGCTTGGTGACGGGGGGAAGCACAGATACGCAGTATTTT
TRBV5-5	NA	NA	16	TRBJ1-2	CASSPRTGSLYYGYTF	TGTGCCAGCAGCCCTCGGACGGGGAGCCTCTACTATGGCTACACCTTC
TRBV19	NA	NA	14	TRBJ1-6	CASGAQVFNSPLHF	TGTGCCAGCGGAGCACAGGTATTCAATTCACCCCTCCACTTT
TRBV7-2	NA	TRBD2	19	TRBJ2-3	CASSLESLAGGPRTDTQYF	TGTGCCAGCAGCTTAGAGTCGCTAGCGGGGGGCCCGAGGACAGATACGCAGTATTTT
TRBV7-9	NA	TRBD2	16	TRBJ2-1	CASRPSLTGRGNEQFF	TGTGCCAGCAGACCGTCTTTAACGGGGAGGGGCAATGAGCAGTTCTTC
TRBV28	NA	NA	16	TRBJ2-3	CASSFDGEASTDTQYF	TGTGCCAGCAGTTTTGATGGGGAGGCGAGCACAGATACGCAGTATTTT
TRBV7-9	NA	NA	15	TRBJ2-5	CASSLGRRIEETQYF	TGTGCCAGCAGCTTGGGGAGGAGGATCGAAGAGACCCAGTACTTC
TRBV5-4	once	NA	15	TRBJ2-1	CASSLVGVPVDEQFF	TGTGCCAGCAGCTTGGTTGGTGTCCCCGTGGATGAGCAGTTCTTC
TRBV15	once	NA	15	TRBJ1-1	CATSREGRMNTEAFF	TGTGCCACCAGCAGAGAGGGACGGATGAACACTGAAGCTTTCTTT
TRBV19	NA	NA	14	TRBJ2-1	CASSIRGDYNEQFF	TGTGCCAGTAGTATTAGGGGGGACTACAATGAGCAGTTCTTC
TRBV7-9	NA	NA	17	TRBJ1-6	CASSLAYQGSDNSPLHF	TGTGCCAGCAGCTTAGCGTATCAGGGGAGCGATAATTCACCCCTCCACTTT
TRBV29-1	few	NA	12	TRBJ1-1	CSVVQGGTEAFF	TGCAGCGTGGTACAGGGAGGAACTGAAGCTTTCTTT
TRBV14	NA	TRBD1	17	TRBJ1-3	CASSPRAGGAAGNTIYF	TGTGCCAGCAGCCCCCGGGCAGGGGGCGCGGCTGGAAACACCATATATTTT
TRBV6-4	NA	TRBD1	14	TRBJ1-5	CASPSGQGMKPQHF	TGTGCCAGCCCCTCTGGACAGGGGATGAAGCCCCAGCATTTT
TRBV11-2	NA	TRBD1	13	TRBJ1-1	CASSPDRDTEAFF	TGTGCCAGCAGCCCCGACAGGGACACTGAAGCTTTCTTT
TRBV6-1	NA	NA	15	TRBJ1-6	CASSEEFGIWSPLHF	TGTGCCAGCAGTGAAGAGTTCGGCATTTGGTCACCCCTCCACTTT
TRBV28	NA	NA	12	TRBJ1-5	CASSLTDQPQHF	TGTGCCAGCAGTCTGACAGATCAGCCCCAGCATTTT
TRBV11-2	NA	TRBD1	14	TRBJ1-4	CASSAFTGDEKLFF	TGTGCCAGCAGCGCATTTACAGGGGATGAAAAACTGTTTTTT
TRBV30	NA	TRBD2	13	TRBJ2-5	CAWGTSVQETQYF	TGTGCCTGGGGGACTAGCGTTCAAGAGACCCAGTACTTC
TRBV7-6	NA	TRBD2	18	TRBJ2-3	CASSSHVGRTSGTDTQYF	TGTGCCAGCAGCTCCCACGTCGGTCGGACTAGCGGCACAGATACGCAGTATTTT
TRBV5-5	NA	TRBD1	15	TRBJ1-1	CASSLRDRVDTETFF	TGTGCCAGCAGCTTGCGGGACAGGGTAGACACTGAAACTTTCTTT
TRBV11-2	NA	NA	16	TRBJ1-4	CASSSPLQSTNEKLFF	TGTGCCAGCAGCTCGCCCCTACAGTCAACTAATGAAAAACTGTTTTTT
TRBV25-1	NA	TRBD1	15	TRBJ2-2	CASTLDRSGTGELFF	TGTGCCAGCACTCTGGACAGGTCGGGCACCGGGGAGCTGTTTTTT
TRBV5-1	NA	TRBD2	14	TRBJ2-5	CASSAGGAPETQYF	TGCGCCAGCAGCGCCGGGGGGGCCCCAGAGACCCAGTACTTC
TRBV5-4	NA	NA	12	TRBJ2-5	CASSERSGTQYF	TGTGCCAGCAGCGAAAGGAGTGGGACCCAGTACTTC
TRBV21-1	NA	NA	18	TRBJ1-4	CASASGFGEKATNEKLFF	TGTGCCAGCGCGTCTGGATTCGGGGAGAAAGCAACTAATGAAAAACTGTTTTTT
TRBV4-2	NA	NA	16	TRBJ2-6	CASSQDIRSGANVLTF	TGTGCCAGCAGCCAAGATATCCGCTCTGGGGCCAACGTCCTGACTTTC
TRBV11-1	NA	TRBD2	15	TRBJ2-3	CASSLERGSTDTQYF	TGTGCCAGCAGCTTAGAGCGGGGGAGCACAGATACGCAGTATTTT
TRBV4-1	NA	NA	15	TRBJ2-5	CASSDWTGAQETQYF	TGCGCCAGCAGCGATTGGACGGGGGCCCAAGAGACCCAGTACTTC
TRBV19	NA	NA	15	TRBJ1-2	CASSTRPPQRGGYTF	TGTGCCAGTAGTACCCGGCCCCCACAACGGGGCGGCTACACCTTC
TRBV10-3	NA	NA	14	TRBJ1-2	CAISESGDGYGYTF	TGTGCCATCAGTGAGTCGGGGGACGGCTATGGCTACACCTTC
TRBV9	NA	NA	20	TRBJ1-3	CASSVEGVRTAQTSGNTIYF	TGTGCCAGCAGCGTAGAGGGGGTTCGGACAGCACAGACCTCTGGAAACACCATATATTTT
TRBV6-6	NA	TRBD2	16	TRBJ2-1	CASSFPTSGGMNEQFF	TGTGCCAGCAGTTTCCCGACTAGCGGGGGGATGAATGAGCAGTTCTTC
TRBV30	NA	NA	14	TRBJ2-3	CAWSARQGTDTQYF	TGTGCCTGGAGTGCGAGGCAGGGAACAGATACGCAGTATTTT
TRBV19	NA	NA	13	TRBJ1-5	CASSIDLRQPQHF	TGTGCCAGTAGTATAGATCTGAGGCAGCCCCAGCATTTT
TRBV2	NA	NA	14	TRBJ1-5	CASSERRVGQPQHF	TGTGCCAGCAGTGAACGTAGGGTGGGTCAGCCCCAGCATTTT
TRBV30	NA	NA	13	TRBJ2-5	CAWVGGGGETQYF	TGTGCCTGGGTGGGTGGAGGCGGAGAGACCCAGTACTTC
TRBV21-1	NA	NA	16	TRBJ1-6	CASSRHRISYNSPLHF	TGTGCCAGCAGCCGACACCGGATCTCCTATAATTCACCCCTCCACTTT
TRBV5-1	NA	NA	16	TRBJ2-5	CASSLGVQGFRETQYF	TGCGCCAGCAGCTTGGGGGTACAGGGATTCCGGGAGACCCAGTACTTC
TRBV5-1	NA	NA	17	TRBJ1-6	CASSAGGTSSYNSPLHF	TGCGCCAGCAGCGCGGGAGGGACGAGCTCCTATAATTCACCCCTCCACTTT
TRBV30	NA	NA	15	TRBJ2-5	CAWSVGGQRGETQYF	TGTGCCTGGAGTGTAGGTGGGCAAAGAGGGGAGACCCAGTACTTC
TRBV6-5	NA	NA	15	TRBJ1-4	CASSYSTFSDEKLFF	TGTGCCAGCAGTTACTCGACGTTTTCGGATGAAAAACTGTTTTTT
TRBV9	NA	TRBD1	14	TRBJ2-5	CASSESPGGETQYF	TGTGCCAGCAGCGAGAGCCCAGGGGGAGAGACCCAGTACTTC
TRBV18	NA	NA	12	TRBJ2-7	CASSPGGDEQYF	TGTGCCAGCTCACCTGGAGGGGACGAGCAGTACTTC
TRBV30	NA	TRBD1	14	TRBJ2-7	CAWSHQTGGSEQYF	TGTGCCTGGAGTCACCAGACAGGGGGAAGCGAGCAGTACTTC
TRBV9	NA	NA	18	TRBJ2-2	CASSAPLAGTPDTGELFF	TGTGCCAGCAGCGCGCCTCTTGCGGGGACCCCGGACACCGGGGAGCTGTTTTTT
TRBV30	NA	NA	12	TRBJ1-2	CAWSGGAQGYTF	TGTGCCTGGAGTGGGGGGGCGCAGGGCTACACCTTC
TRBV25-1	NA	NA	11	TRBJ1-3	CASKLGDTIYF	TGTGCCAGCAAGTTGGGGGACACCATATATTTT
TRBV4-1	NA	TRBD2	16	TRBJ2-3	CASSQELAGGADTQYF	TGCGCCAGCAGCCAAGAGTTAGCGGGGGGGGCAGATACGCAGTATTTT
TRBV19	few	NA	15	TRBJ2-7	CASSAIPTGSSEQYF	TGTGCCAGTAGTGCAATCCCTACAGGGTCTAGCGAGCAGTACTTC
TRBV14	NA	TRBD2	20	TRBJ2-3	CASSQDNKLAGGYPSDTQYF	TGTGCCAGCAGCCAAGATAATAAACTAGCGGGGGGGTATCCTTCAGATACGCAGTATTTT
TRBV28	NA	NA	13	TRBJ1-1	CASSRGGVAEAFF	TGTGCCAGCAGTCGGGGGGGGGTAGCTGAAGCTTTCTTT
TRBV5-5	NA	NA	13	TRBJ1-2	CASSPQGNYGYTF	TGTGCCAGCAGCCCGCAGGGAAACTATGGCTACACCTTC
TRBV7-3	NA	NA	15	TRBJ2-3	CASSASPGEADTQYF	TGTGCCAGCAGTGCCAGCCCCGGCGAGGCAGATACGCAGTATTTT
TRBV9	NA	NA	13	TRBJ1-2	CASSVGFNYGYTF	TGTGCCAGCAGCGTAGGCTTTAACTATGGCTACACCTTC
TRBV5-1	NA	NA	15	TRBJ2-1	CASSLVASENNEQFF	TGCGCCAGCAGCTTGGTGGCTAGCGAAAACAATGAGCAGTTCTTC
TRBV7-2	few	TRBD1	14	TRBJ1-2	CASSPTGALYGYTF	TGTGCCAGCAGTCCGACAGGGGCCCTTTATGGCTACACCTTC
TRBV6-1	once	TRBD1	14	TRBJ2-7	CASRDITGAREQYF	TGTGCCAGCAGGGATATAACAGGGGCGAGAGAGCAGTACTTC
TRBV7-9	NA	NA	15	TRBJ2-7	CASSLAGGRSTEQYF	TGTGCCAGCAGCTTAGCGGGGGGGCGGAGTACCGAGCAGTACTTC